These 13 T cell receptor beta chains share one sample of origin, sequenced in a study of T cell responses to AZD1222 COVID-19 vaccine. Sequencing used immunoSEQ multiplex PCR; TCRdb keeps in-frame clones, though not all of them. The profile covers 79,000 or so clones, with roughly 80% appearing a single time and 27% taken by the ten largest. The specimen comprised peripheral blood, sampled 28 days after the second dose of the MenACWY control vaccine. All receptors come from an adult who received the MenACWY meningococcal vaccine as a control.

This chain connects TRBV11-2 to TRBJ2-1, with TRBD2 as a possible D gene (6 bases). The CDR3 spans 15 residues. Germline V gene lookup returns CDR1 SGHAT and CDR2 FQNNGV. V lost 0 bases and J 6 bases, leaving 12 bases between the germline ends. The CDR3 loop is CASSLDLLAINEQFF. The CDR3 DNA is TGTGCCAGCAGCTTAGATCTCCTAGCGATCAATGAGCAGTTCTTC.

This rearrangement joins TRBV16 to TRBJ1-3; TRBD1 might be the D (5 bases). Trimming took off 4 bases at V and 0 bases at J, with 19 bases between the two ends. CDR1 and CDR2 (germline): KGHSY, FQNENV. The CDR3 extends over 18 amino acids. The CDR3 DNA reads TGTGCCAGCAGCCGATTGCCCCCCGGGGGAAGCTCTGGAAACACCATATATTTT. Translation: CASSRLPPGGSSGNTIYF.

The chain carries TRBV18 and TRBJ1-1; a possible D gene is TRBD1 (5 bases). The V gene lost 4 bases and the J gene lost 3 bases, with 9 bases spanning the gap. Germline V gene sequence: CDR1 KGHSH, CDR2 LQKENI. This CDR3 region has 13 residues. CDR3 sequence (DNA): TGTGCCAGCTCACGAAGGGGAGACACTGAAGCTTTCTTT. This sequence encodes CASSRRGDTEAFF.

This clone has just a few counts. The chain links TRBV7-8 to TRBJ2-1, with 8 bases identical to TRBD2. Germline V gives CDR1 SGHVS, CDR2 FQNEAQ. The CDR3 is 15 residues long. The J segment lost 5 bases and the V segment lost 3 bases, leaving 6 bases of the junction unmatched. The CDR3 nucleotides read TGTGCCAGCAGCTTGAGGCGGGGGGAGAACAATGAGCAGTTCTTC. It codes for CASSLRRGENNEQFF.

This clone was counted ten times or more. V is TRBV14 and J is TRBJ2-5; TRBD2 aligns across 8 bases. Germline CDR1 is SGHDN and CDR2 is FVKESK. The CDR3 extends over 15 amino acids. V gave up 1 base and J gave up 7 bases; unmatched junction bases: 8. In DNA form, the CDR3 reads TGTGCCAGCAGCCAAGGGTTAAGCGGGAGAGGGACCCAGTACTTC. Its translation: CASSQGLSGRGTQYF.

The count of this clone is one. This sequence joins TRBV5-4 and TRBJ2-3; D may be TRBD1 or TRBD2 (7 bases each). CDR1 and CDR2 (germline): SGHNT, YYREEE (reference sequence). This CDR3 is built from 16 residues. Trimming pared 4 bases from V and 1 base from J, leaving 16 bases between. CDR3 DNA: TGTGCCAGCAGCCCCTCGACAGGGAGGGGCACAGATACGCAGTATTTT. This encodes CASSPSTGRGTDTQYF.

The chain uses TRBV2 and TRBJ1-2; D remains ambiguous. Per germline, CDR1 SNHLY and CDR2 FYNNEI. The CDR3 has 11 residues. The V and J ends lost 7 bases and 1 base respectively, with 4 bases between them. CDR3 in DNA: TGTGCCAGCACTAGTAACTATGGCTACACCTTC. This encodes CASTSNYGYTF.

The V call is TRBV6-6, the J call TRBJ2-1; possible D gene TRBD2, 5 bases. The CDR3 runs to 15 residues. Germline V CDR1 and CDR2: MNHNY, SVGAGI (reference sequence). Trimming cost V 5 bases and J 0 bases, with 11 bases left between them. CDR3 sequence reads: CASSTTGFSYNEQFF. CDR3 DNA: TGTGCCAGCAGTACGACGGGATTCTCCTACAATGAGCAGTTCTTC.

This rearrangement joins TRBV10-3 to TRBJ1-4, with 8 bases lining up with TRBD1. The CDR3 sequence is 13 residues long. Germline V lookup: CDR1 ENHRY, CDR2 SYGVKD. J was trimmed by 6 bases and V by 10 bases; bases with no gene match: 7. The CDR3 sequence is CATQQGGDEKLFF. The CDR3 coding sequence is TGTGCCACCCAACAGGGGGGAGATGAAAAACTGTTTTTT.

The chain carries TRBV19 and TRBJ2-2; either TRBD1 or TRBD2 may fit D (5 bases each). The CDR3 covers 15 residues. The V and J ends lost 3 bases and 5 bases respectively, with 13 bases between them. Germline loops: CDR1 LNHDA, CDR2 SQIVND (reference sequence). The CDR3 region is CASSIPRGDTGELFF. The CDR3 DNA reads TGTGCCAGTAGTATTCCCCGAGGGGATACCGGGGAGCTGTTTTTT.

The CDR3 region is CSASQGVSEKLFF. In DNA form, the CDR3 reads TGCAGTGCTAGTCAGGGGGTTAGCGAAAAACTGTTTTTT. This chain links TRBV20-1 with TRBJ1-4; 7 nucleotides match TRBD1. The CDR3 loop spans 13 amino acids. Germline values: CDR1 DFQATT, CDR2 SNEGSKA (reference sequence). V lost 3 bases to trimming and J lost 8 bases; unmatched junction nucleotides: 6.

The chain is built from TRBV29-1 and TRBJ1-4; D may be TRBD1 (6 bases). This CDR3 region has 13 residues. V dropped 4 bases and J dropped 4 bases, with 10 bases sitting between them. Germline V lookup: CDR1 SQVTM, CDR2 ANQGSEA. For the CDR3, the DNA is TGCAGCGTTGCGGGGGCGGATAATGAAAAACTGTTTTTT. This sequence encodes CSVAGADNEKLFF.

V gene TRBV6-2 or TRBV6-3 combines with J gene TRBJ2-2; D not certain. CDR1 and CDR2 from the germline V gene are MNHEY and SVGEGT. With 2 bases removed from V and 3 bases from J, the gap between germline ends came to 7 bases. The CDR3 contains 14 residues. The CDR3 DNA follows: TGTGCCAGCAGTTACAGGGCGGACACCGGGGAGCTGTTTTTT. Encoded protein: CASSYRADTGELFF.